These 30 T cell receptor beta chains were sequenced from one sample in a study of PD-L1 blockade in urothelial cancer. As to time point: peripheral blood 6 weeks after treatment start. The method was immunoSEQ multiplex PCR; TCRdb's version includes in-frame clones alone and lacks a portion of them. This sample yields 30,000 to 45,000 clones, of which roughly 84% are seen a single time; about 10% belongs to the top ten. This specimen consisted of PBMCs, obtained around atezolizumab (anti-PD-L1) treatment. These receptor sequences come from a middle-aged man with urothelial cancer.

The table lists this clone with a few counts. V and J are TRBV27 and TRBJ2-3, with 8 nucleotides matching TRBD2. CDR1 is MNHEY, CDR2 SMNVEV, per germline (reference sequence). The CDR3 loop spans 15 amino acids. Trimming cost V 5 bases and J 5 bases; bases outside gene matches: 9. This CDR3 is CASSQAGTSKDTQYF. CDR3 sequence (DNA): TGTGCCAGCAGTCAGGCCGGGACTAGTAAAGATACGCAGTATTTT.

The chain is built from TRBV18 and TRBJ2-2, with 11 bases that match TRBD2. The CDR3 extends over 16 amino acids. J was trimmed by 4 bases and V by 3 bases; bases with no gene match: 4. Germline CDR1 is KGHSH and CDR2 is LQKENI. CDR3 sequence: CASSPLAGGPTGELFF. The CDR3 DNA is TGTGCCAGCTCACCCTTAGCGGGAGGGCCCACCGGGGAGCTGTTTTTT.

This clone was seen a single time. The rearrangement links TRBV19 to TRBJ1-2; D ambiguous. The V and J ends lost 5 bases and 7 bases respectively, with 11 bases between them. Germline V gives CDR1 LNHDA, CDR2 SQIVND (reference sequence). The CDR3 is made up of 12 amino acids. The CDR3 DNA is TGTGCCAGTAGTCAGTCCGGAGGTGGCTACACCTTC. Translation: CASSQSGGGYTF.

CDR3 sequence reads: CASSSPGERGEAFF. CDR3 DNA sequence: TGTGCCAGCAGTTCCCCAGGGGAACGGGGTGAAGCTTTCTTT. The rearrangement uses TRBV28 and TRBJ1-1; the D gene is possibly TRBD1 (6 bases). V was cut by 4 bases and J by 7 bases, with 16 bases left in between. CDR1 and CDR2 (germline): MDHEN, SYDVKM. This CDR3 contains 14 residues.

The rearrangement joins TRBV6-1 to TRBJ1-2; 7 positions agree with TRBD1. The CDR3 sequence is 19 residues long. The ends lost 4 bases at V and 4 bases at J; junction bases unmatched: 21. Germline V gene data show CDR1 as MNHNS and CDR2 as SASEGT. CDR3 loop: CASSATLGGQAANSYGYTF. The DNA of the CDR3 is TGTGCCAGCAGTGCAACCCTGGGAGGACAGGCCGCGAATAGCTATGGCTACACCTTC.

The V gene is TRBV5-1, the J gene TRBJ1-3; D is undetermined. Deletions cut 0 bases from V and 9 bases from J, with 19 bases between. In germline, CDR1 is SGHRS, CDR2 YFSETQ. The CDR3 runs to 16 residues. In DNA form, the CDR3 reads TGCGCCAGCAGCTTGGCCTCAGGACCCTTAGAGGGCACCATATATTTT. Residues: CASSLASGPLEGTIYF.

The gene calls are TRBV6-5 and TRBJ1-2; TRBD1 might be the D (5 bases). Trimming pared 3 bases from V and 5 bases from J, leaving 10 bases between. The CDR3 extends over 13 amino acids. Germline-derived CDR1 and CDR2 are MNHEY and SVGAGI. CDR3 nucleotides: TGTGCCAGCAGTTATCCCCCAGGGTATGGCTACACCTTC. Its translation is CASSYPPGYGYTF.

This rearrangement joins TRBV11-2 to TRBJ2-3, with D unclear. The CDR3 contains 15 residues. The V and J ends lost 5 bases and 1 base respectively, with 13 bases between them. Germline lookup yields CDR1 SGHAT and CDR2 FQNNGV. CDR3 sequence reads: CASSTRTSGTDTQYF. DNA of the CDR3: TGTGCCAGCAGCACGAGAACGAGCGGCACAGATACGCAGTATTTT.

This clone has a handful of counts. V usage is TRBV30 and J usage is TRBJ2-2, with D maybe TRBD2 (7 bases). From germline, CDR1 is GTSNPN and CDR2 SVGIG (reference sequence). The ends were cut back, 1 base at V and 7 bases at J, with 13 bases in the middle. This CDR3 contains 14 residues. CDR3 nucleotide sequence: TGTGCCTGGAGTGCCCTAGGGGGGGTCGGGGAGCTGTTTTTT. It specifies CAWSALGGVGELFF.

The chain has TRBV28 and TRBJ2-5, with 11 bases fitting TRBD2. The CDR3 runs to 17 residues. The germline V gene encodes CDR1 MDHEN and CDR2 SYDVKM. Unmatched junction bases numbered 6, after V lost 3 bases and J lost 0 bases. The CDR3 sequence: CASSFAPGLADQETQYF. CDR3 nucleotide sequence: TGTGCCAGCAGTTTCGCACCGGGACTAGCGGACCAAGAGACCCAGTACTTC.

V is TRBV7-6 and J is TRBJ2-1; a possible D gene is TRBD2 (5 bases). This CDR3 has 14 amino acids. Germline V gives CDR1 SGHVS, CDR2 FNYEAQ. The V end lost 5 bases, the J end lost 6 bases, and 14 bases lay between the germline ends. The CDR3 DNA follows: TGTGCCAGCAGCACAACGGGGTCCCTCAATGAGCAGTTCTTC. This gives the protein CASSTTGSLNEQFF.

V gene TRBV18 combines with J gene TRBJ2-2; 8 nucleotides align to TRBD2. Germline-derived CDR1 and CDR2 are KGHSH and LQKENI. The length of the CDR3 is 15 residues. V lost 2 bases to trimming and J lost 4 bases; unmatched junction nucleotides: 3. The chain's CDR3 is CASSPGREVTGELFF. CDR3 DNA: TGTGCCAGCTCACCAGGGCGGGAGGTCACCGGGGAGCTGTTTTTT.

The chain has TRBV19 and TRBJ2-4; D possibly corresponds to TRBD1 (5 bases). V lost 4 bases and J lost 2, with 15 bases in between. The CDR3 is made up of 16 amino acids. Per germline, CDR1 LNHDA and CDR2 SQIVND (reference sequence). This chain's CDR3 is CASSSHSAGSKNIQYF. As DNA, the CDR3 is TGTGCCAGTAGTAGCCACTCCGCAGGGTCCAAAAACATTCAGTACTTC.

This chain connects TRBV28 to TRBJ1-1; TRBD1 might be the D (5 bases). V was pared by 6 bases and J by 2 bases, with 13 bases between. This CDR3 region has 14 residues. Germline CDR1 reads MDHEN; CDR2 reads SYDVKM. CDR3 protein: CASRFSDSNTEAFF. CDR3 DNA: TGTGCCAGCAGGTTTTCAGACAGTAACACTGAAGCTTTCTTT. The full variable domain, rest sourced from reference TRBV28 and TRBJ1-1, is DVKVTQSSRYLVKRTGEKVFLECVQDMDHENMFWYRQDPGLGLRLIYFSYDVKMKEKGDIPEGYSVSREKKERFSLILESASTNQTSMYLCASRFSDSNTEAFFGQGTRLTVV.

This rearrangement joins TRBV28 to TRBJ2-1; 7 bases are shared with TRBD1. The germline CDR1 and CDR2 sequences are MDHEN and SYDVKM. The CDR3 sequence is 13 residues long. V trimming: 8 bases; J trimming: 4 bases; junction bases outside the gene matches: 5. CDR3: CASWTGIYNEQFF. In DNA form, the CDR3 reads TGTGCCAGCTGGACAGGAATTTACAATGAGCAGTTCTTC.

CDR3 loop: CASSLSRQGNQPQHF. DNA for the CDR3: TGTGCCAGCAGTTTATCGAGGCAGGGGAATCAGCCCCAGCATTTT. The genes are TRBV27 and TRBJ1-5; perhaps TRBD1 as D (6 bases). The V end lost 0 bases, the J end lost 4 bases, and 10 bases lay between the germline ends. The CDR3 length is 15 residues. Per the germline V gene, CDR1 is MNHEY and CDR2 is SMNVEV (reference sequence).

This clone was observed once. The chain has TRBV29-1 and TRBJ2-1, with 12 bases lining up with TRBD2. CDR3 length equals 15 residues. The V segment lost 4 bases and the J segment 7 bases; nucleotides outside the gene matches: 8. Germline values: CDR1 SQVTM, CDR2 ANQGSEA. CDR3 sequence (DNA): TGCAGCGTTGCCATCGAGACTAGCGGGAGAAATGAGCAGTTCTTC. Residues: CSVAIETSGRNEQFF.

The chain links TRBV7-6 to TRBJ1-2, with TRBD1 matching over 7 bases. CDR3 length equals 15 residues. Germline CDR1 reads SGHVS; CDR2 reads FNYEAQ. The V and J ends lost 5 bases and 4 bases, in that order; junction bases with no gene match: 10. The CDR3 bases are TGTGCCAGCAGCCCCCGGGACAGTGGACTCTATGGCTACACCTTC. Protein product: CASSPRDSGLYGYTF.

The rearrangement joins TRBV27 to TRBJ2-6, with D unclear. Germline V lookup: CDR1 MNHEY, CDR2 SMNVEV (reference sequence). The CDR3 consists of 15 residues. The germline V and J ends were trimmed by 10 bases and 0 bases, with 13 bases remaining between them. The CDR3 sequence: CAKVARTSGANVLTF. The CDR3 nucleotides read TGTGCCAAGGTAGCACGAACCTCTGGGGCCAACGTCCTGACTTTC.

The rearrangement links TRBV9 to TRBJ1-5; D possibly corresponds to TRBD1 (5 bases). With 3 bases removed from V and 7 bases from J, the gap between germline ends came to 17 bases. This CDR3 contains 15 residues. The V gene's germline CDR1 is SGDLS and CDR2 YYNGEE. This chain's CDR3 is CASSAGEGLVQPQHF. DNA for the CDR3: TGTGCCAGCAGCGCGGGGGAGGGATTGGTACAGCCCCAGCATTTT.

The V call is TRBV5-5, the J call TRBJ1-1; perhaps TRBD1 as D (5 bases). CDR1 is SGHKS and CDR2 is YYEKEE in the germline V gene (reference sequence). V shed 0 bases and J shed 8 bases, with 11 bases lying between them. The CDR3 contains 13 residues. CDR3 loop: CASSLDVGREAFF. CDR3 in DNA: TGTGCCAGCAGCTTGGATGTGGGGCGAGAAGCTTTCTTT. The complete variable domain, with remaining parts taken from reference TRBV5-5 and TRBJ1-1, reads DAGVTQSPTHLIKTRGQQVTLRCSPISGHKSVSWYQQVLGQGPQFIFQYYEKEERGRGNFPDRFSARQFPNYSSELNVNALLLGDSALYLCASSLDVGREAFFGQGTRLTVV.

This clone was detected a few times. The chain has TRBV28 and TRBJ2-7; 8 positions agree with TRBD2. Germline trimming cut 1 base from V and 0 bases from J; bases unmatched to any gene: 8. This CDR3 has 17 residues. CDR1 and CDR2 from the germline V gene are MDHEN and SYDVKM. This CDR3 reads CASSLSTSGPLSYEQYF. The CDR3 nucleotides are TGTGCCAGCAGTTTATCTACTAGCGGTCCCCTCTCCTACGAGCAGTACTTC. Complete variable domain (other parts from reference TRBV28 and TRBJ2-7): DVKVTQSSRYLVKRTGEKVFLECVQDMDHENMFWYRQDPGLGLRLIYFSYDVKMKEKGDIPEGYSVSREKKERFSLILESASTNQTSMYLCASSLSTSGPLSYEQYFGPGTRLTVT.

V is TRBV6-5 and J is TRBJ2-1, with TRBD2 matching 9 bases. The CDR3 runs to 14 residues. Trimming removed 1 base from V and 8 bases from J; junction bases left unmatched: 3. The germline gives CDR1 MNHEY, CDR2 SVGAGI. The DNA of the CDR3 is TGTGCCAGCAGTTACTTTAGCGGGAGCGATGAGCAGTTCTTC. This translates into CASSYFSGSDEQFF.

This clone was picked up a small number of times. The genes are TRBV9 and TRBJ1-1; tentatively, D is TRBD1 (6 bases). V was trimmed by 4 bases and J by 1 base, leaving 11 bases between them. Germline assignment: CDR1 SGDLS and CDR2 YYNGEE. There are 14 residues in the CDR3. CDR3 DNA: TGTGCCAGCAGCCCAGGACAGACGAACACTGAAGCTTTCTTT. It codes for CASSPGQTNTEAFF.

Written as DNA, the CDR3 is TGTGCCAGCAGTGCCGGTGGAGGGAAACGCAACTATGGCTACACCTTC. Protein sequence: CASSAGGGKRNYGYTF. The V gene is TRBV2, the J gene TRBJ1-2, with D hard to call. Trimming cost V 4 bases and J 2 bases, with 17 bases left between them. This CDR3 region has 16 residues. Germline V gene sequence: CDR1 SNHLY, CDR2 FYNNEI.

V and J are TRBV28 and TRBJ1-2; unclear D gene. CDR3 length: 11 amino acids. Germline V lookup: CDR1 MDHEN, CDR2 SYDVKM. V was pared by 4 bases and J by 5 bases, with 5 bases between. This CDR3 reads CASSSVYGYTF. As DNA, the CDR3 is TGTGCCAGCAGTTCTGTGTATGGCTACACCTTC.

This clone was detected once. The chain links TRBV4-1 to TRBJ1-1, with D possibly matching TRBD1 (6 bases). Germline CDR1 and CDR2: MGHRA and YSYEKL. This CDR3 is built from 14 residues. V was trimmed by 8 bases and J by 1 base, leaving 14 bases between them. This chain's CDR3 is CASDKPGQNTEAFF. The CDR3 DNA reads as TGCGCCAGCGACAAACCGGGACAGAACACTGAAGCTTTCTTT.

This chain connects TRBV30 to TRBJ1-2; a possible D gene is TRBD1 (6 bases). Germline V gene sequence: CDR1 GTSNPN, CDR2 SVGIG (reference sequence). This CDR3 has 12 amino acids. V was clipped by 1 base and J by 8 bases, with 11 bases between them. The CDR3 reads CAWSGGPTGYTF. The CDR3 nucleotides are TGTGCCTGGAGTGGGGGGCCTACAGGCTACACCTTC.

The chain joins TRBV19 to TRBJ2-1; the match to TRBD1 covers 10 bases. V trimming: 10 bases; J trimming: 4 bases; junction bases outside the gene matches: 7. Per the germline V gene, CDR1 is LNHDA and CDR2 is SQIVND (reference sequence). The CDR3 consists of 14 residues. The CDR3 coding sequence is TGTGCCACCCGCCCGGGACAGGGGTACAATGAGCAGTTCTTC. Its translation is CATRPGQGYNEQFF.

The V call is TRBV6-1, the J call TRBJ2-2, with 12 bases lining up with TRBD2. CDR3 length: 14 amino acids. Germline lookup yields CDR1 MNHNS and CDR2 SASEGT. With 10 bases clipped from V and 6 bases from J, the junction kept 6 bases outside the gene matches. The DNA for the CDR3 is TGTGCCATCCGACTAGCGGGAGTTTCCGGGGAGCTGTTTTTT. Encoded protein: CAIRLAGVSGELFF.